This TCR beta chain was recorded in a study of beta chain features in type 1 diabetes. TCRB transcripts that were expressed got sequenced, as all of the isolated RNA had been reverse transcribed. TCRdb's table, derived via immunoSEQ multiplex PCR, lists solely in-frame clones and lacks some. Here the sample spans 600,000 to 700,000 clones, around 15% being singletons. General study findings and limits: People with Type 1 diabetes carried modestly yet significantly shorter TCRB CDR3s in all four CD4+ subsets. An over-representation of cells with high TCR expression could result from cDNA sequencing. Within the patient group, naive, central memory and Treg TCRB repertoires appeared more similar to each other than within healthy donors.

Comment on this clone: The target antigen is unknown.

This CDR3 is 14 amino acids long. Germline-derived CDR1 and CDR2 are SGHRS and YFSETQ. Trimming cost V 7 bases and J 2 bases, with 15 bases left between them. V is TRBV5-1 and J is TRBJ1-1, with D perhaps matching TRBD1 (5 bases). This TCR was recovered from a man between 18 and 35 years old with type 1 diabetes. The sample consisted of naive CD4+ T cells from blood. The CDR3 spells CASDLGAGNTEAFF. The CDR3 DNA sequence: TGCGCCAGCGACCTAGGGGCCGGCAACACTGAAGCTTTCTTT.